The rows below give T cell receptor beta chains drawn from one sample of a study of blood T cells in healthy people across ages. Using its own MiXCR run on the 5' RACE reads, TCRdb lists one record per CDR3 protein. The profile shows approximately 820,000 distinct CDR3 sequences, about 42% of them singletons. Sequenced sample: blood. These receptors were taken from a man aged 60 to 75 in good health. CDR3s include the opening cysteine and the closing phenylalanine or tryptophan. The order of the fields is D gene, V gene, J gene, CDR3 length, clone size, CDR3 protein, CDR3 DNA. D genes are given only for firm matches. Expanded clones get a size class; other rows say once, few or many, or leave the size out.

>TRBD1|TRBV25-1|TRBJ1-2|13|few
CASSFHRGYGYTF
TGTGCCAGCAGTTTTCACAGGGGGTATGGCTACACCTTC
>NA|TRBV4-2|TRBJ2-5|13|NA
CASSLGDSNEQYF
TGTGCCAGCAGCCTTGGGGATTCCAATGAGCAGTACTTC
>NA|TRBV18|TRBJ1-2|20|NA
CASSPPRLPTRGGLVYGYTF
TGTGCCAGCTCACCGCCCCGCCTTCCCACCCGGGGGGGCCTGGTATATGGCTACACCTTC
>NA|TRBV18|TRBJ1-1|14|few
CASSPDSSNTEAFF
TGTGCCAGCTCGCCCGACAGCTCGAACACTGAAGCTTTCTTT
>TRBD2|TRBV2|TRBJ2-3|14|NA
CASAPVAGGDTQYF
TGTGCCAGCGCTCCGGTAGCGGGGGGGGATACGCAGTATTTT
>NA|TRBV10-1|TRBJ2-1|16|few
CASSEYRELRSNEQFF
TGCGCCAGCAGTGAGTATAGGGAATTGAGGTCGAATGAGCAGTTCTTC
>NA|TRBV27|TRBJ1-6|13|NA
CASSSVDNSPLHF
TGTGCCAGCAGTAGTGTTGATAATTCACCCCTCCACTTT
>NA|TRBV5-1|TRBJ2-7|14|few
CASSLAPETYEQYF
TGCGCCAGCAGCTTGGCTCCGGAAACTTACGAGCAGTACTTC
>TRBD2|TRBV5-1|TRBJ2-1|16|NA
CASSKVAGGPYNEQFF
TGCGCCAGCTCAAAGGTAGCGGGGGGGCCCTACAATGAGCAGTTCTTC
>NA|TRBV21-1|TRBJ1-5|15|few
CASSRTGRVGQPQHF
TGTGCCAGCAGCAGGACCGGAAGGGTAGGTCAGCCCCAGCATTTT
>NA|TRBV19|TRBJ2-4|14|few
CASNPGMAKNIQYF
TGTGCCAGTAACCCAGGCATGGCCAAAAACATTCAGTACTTC
>NA|TRBV6-1|TRBJ1-2|15|few
CASSEAKGRTYGYTF
TGTGCCAGCAGTGAAGCTAAGGGTCGAACATATGGCTACACCTTC
>TRBD1|TRBV7-2|TRBJ2-3|18|NA
CASSLPARDRVSTDTQYF
TGTGCCAGCAGCTTACCCGCCCGGGACAGGGTTTCAACAGATACGCAGTATTTT
>NA|TRBV20-1|TRBJ2-5|13|NA
CSASSVRVKTQYF
TGCAGTGCTAGCTCAGTAAGAGTTAAGACCCAGTACTTC
>NA|TRBV7-2|TRBJ2-7|15|few
CASSRGVPSSYEQYF
TGTGCCAGCAGCCGCGGTGTACCAAGCTCCTACGAGCAGTACTTC
>TRBD2|TRBV4-1|TRBJ2-7|20|NA
CASSQEYSSGGLSSYNEQYF
TGCGCCAGCAGCCAAGAGTACAGTAGCGGGGGGTTAAGCTCCTACAATGAGCAGTACTTC
>TRBD2|TRBV20-1|TRBJ2-3|15|NA
CSAMRASGGWDTQYF
TGCAGTGCTATGAGAGCTAGCGGGGGGTGGGATACGCAGTATTTT
>TRBD1|TRBV3-1|TRBJ2-1|17|few
CASSQDLGQGPYNEQFF
TGTGCCAGCAGCCAAGATCTAGGACAGGGCCCCTACAATGAGCAGTTCTTC
>NA|TRBV7-2|TRBJ2-1|15|NA
CASSLNGQGINEQFF
TGTGCCAGCAGCTTGAATGGGCAGGGGATTAATGAGCAGTTCTTC
>TRBD2|TRBV7-9|TRBJ2-1|15|NA
CASSLPTGGLNEQFF
TGTGCCAGCAGCTTACCTACGGGGGGGCTCAATGAGCAGTTCTTC
>NA|TRBV5-1|TRBJ2-7|15|NA
CASSLAGTMYYEQYF
TGCGCCAGCAGCTTGGCGGGGACGATGTACTACGAGCAGTACTTC
>NA|TRBV2|TRBJ2-4|13|NA
CAGSEAQSGIQYF
TGTGCCGGCAGTGAAGCACAGTCGGGCATTCAGTACTTC
>TRBD1|TRBV18|TRBJ2-7|16|NA
CASSPAAVDRGVEQYF
TGTGCCAGCTCACCAGCCGCTGTGGACAGGGGTGTCGAGCAGTACTTC
>NA|TRBV12-3/TRBV12-4|TRBJ2-3|14|NA
CASRKGGGTDTQYF
TGTGCCAGCAGGAAGGGGGGAGGCACAGATACGCAGTATTTT
>NA|TRBV6-5|TRBJ2-3|14|few
CASSYRTIADTQYF
TGTGCCAGCAGTTACAGAACTATAGCGGATACGCAGTATTTT
>NA|TRBV5-8|TRBJ2-7|13|once
CASTDPTLYEQYF
TGTGCCAGCACCGATCCGACACTCTACGAGCAGTACTTC